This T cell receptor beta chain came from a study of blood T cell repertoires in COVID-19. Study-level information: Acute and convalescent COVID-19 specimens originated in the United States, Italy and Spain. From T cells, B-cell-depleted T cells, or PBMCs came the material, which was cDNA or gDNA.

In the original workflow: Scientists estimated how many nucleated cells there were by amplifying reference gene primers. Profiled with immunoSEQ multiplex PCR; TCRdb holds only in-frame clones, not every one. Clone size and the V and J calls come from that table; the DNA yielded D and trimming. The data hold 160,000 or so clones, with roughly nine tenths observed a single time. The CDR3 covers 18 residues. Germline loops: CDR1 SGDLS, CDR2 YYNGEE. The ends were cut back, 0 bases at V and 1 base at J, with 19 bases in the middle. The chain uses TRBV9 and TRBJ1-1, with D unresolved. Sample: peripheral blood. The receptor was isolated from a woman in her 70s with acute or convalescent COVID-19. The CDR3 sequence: CASSVGPVRDEGNTEAFF. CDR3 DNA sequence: TGTGCCAGCAGCGTAGGCCCGGTCCGGGATGAGGGGAACACTGAAGCTTTCTTT.